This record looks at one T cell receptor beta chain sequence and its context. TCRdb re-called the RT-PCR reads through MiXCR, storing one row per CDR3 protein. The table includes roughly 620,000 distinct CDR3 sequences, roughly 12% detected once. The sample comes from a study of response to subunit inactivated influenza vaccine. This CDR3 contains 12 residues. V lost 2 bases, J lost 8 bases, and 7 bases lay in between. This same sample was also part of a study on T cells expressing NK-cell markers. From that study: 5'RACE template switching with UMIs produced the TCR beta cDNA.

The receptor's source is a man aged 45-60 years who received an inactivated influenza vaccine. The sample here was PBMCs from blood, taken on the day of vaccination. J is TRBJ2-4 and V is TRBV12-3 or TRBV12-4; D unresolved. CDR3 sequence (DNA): TGTGCCAGCAGTTTAATCTTGGACATTCAGTACTTC. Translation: CASSLILDIQYF.